This T cell receptor (beta chain) was retrieved from a study of spatial heterogeneity in lung cancer. From the 5' RACE reads, TCRdb called clonotypes with MiXCR, one entry per CDR3 protein. The table includes fewer than 65,000 distinct CDR3 sequences, roughly 6.4% detected once. This clonotype showed up many times. Indicated time point: sample taken at primary tumor resection. Donors were roughly 70 untreated early-stage non-small cell lung cancer patients. The CDR3 runs to 12 residues. The V gene's germline CDR1 is LGHDT and CDR2 YNNKEL (reference sequence). Trimming left V 5 bases short and J 3 bases short, with 8 bases between.

The chain combines TRBV3-1 with TRBJ2-7, with no clear D. Sequences were derived from PBMCs, sampled at surgery. The receptor was isolated from a female donor with early-stage non-small cell lung cancer. The CDR3: CASSLHSYEQYF. In DNA, the CDR3 is TGTGCCAGCAGCTTACACAGCTACGAGCAGTACTTC.